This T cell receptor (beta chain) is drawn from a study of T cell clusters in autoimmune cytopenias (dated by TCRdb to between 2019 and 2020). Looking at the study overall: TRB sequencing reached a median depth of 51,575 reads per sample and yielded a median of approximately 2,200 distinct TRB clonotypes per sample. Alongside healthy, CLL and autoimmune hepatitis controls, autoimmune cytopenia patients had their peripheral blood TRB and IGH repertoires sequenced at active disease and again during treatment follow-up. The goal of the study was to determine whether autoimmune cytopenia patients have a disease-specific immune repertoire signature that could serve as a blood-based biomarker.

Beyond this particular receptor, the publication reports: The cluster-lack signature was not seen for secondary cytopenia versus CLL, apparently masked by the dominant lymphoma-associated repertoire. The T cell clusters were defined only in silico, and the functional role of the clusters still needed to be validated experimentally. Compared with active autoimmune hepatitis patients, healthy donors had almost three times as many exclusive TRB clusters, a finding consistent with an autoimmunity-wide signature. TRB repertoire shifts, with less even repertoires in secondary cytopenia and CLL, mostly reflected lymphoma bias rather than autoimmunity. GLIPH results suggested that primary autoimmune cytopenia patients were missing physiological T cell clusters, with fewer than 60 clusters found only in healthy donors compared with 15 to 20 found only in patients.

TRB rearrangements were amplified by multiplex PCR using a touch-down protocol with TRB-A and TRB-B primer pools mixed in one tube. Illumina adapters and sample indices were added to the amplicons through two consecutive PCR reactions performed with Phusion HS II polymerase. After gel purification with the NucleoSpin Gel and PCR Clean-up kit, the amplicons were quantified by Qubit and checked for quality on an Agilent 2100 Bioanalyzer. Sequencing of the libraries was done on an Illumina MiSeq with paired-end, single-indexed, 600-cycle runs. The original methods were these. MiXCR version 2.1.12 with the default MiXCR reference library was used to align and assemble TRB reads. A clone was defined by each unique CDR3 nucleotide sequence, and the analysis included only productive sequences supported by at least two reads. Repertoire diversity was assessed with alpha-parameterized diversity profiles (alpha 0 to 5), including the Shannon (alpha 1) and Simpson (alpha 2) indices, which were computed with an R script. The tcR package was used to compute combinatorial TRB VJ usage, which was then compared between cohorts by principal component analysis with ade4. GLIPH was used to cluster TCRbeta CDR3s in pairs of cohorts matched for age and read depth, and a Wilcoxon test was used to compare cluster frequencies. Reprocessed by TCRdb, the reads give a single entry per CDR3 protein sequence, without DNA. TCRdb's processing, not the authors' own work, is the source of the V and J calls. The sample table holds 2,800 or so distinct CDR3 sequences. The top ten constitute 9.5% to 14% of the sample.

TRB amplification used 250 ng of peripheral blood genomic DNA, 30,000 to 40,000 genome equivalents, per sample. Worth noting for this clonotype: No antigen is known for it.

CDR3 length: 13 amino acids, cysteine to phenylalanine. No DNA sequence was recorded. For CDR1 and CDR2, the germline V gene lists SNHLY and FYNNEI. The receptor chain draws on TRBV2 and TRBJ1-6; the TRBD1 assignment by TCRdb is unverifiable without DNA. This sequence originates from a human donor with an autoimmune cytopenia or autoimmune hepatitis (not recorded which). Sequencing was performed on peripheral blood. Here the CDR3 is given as CAGSGTDYSPLHF.